The 22 T cell receptor beta chains below all came from one sample that was sequenced in a study of cytomegalovirus exposure and HLA in healthy donors. Amplification used 60 Vbeta primers and 13 Jbeta primers. Profiled with immunoSEQ multiplex PCR; TCRdb holds only in-frame clones, not every one. Altogether some 150,000 clones are present, about four fifths being singletons, with the ten largest covering 4% to 5.5%. The sequenced sample was PBMCs. The receptors originated from a man under 40 in good health and CMV-seronegative.

The chain has TRBV28 and TRBJ2-5; maybe TRBD1 (5 bases). V lost 1 base and J 0 bases, leaving 12 bases between the germline ends. This CDR3 has 16 residues. Germline V gene data show CDR1 as MDHEN and CDR2 as SYDVKM. The CDR3 coding sequence is TGTGCCAGCAGTTTATTACAGGAGTACGACCAAGAGACCCAGTACTTC. Its protein product is CASSLLQEYDQETQYF.

The chain uses TRBV9 and TRBJ1-1, with 8 positions matching TRBD1. Trimming cost V 5 bases and J 9 bases; bases outside gene matches: 9. This CDR3 spans 13 amino acids. From germline, CDR1 is SGDLS and CDR2 YYNGEE. As DNA, the CDR3 is TGTGCCAGCAGTGAGGGGACAGGTGGGAAAGCTTTCTTT. Amino acids: CASSEGTGGKAFF.

V usage is TRBV6-5 and J usage is TRBJ2-3; no reliable D call. Germline V lookup: CDR1 MNHEY, CDR2 SVGAGI. V was pared by 6 bases and J by 0 bases, with 13 bases between. CDR3 length: 15 amino acids. CDR3 protein: CASSRLQSSTDTQYF. The CDR3 DNA follows: TGTGCCAGCAGCCGACTTCAGTCTAGCACAGATACGCAGTATTTT.

The chain recombines TRBV7-2 with TRBJ2-3; 7 bases map to TRBD2. There are 15 residues in the CDR3. The V gene's germline CDR1 is SGHTA and CDR2 FQGNSA. V trimming: 7 bases; J trimming: 0 bases; junction bases outside the gene matches: 7. The CDR3 coding sequence is TGTGCCAGCACCTCCCCTAGCGGAAGCACAGATACGCAGTATTTT. Translating gives CASTSPSGSTDTQYF.

The chain has TRBV7-7 and TRBJ2-7; TRBD1 is a possible D gene (5 bases). Germline CDR1 reads SSHAT; CDR2 reads FNYEAQ (reference sequence). V was cut by 4 bases and J by 3 bases, with 13 bases left in between. This CDR3 is 14 amino acids long. CDR3: CASSSSAGNYEQYF. The CDR3 region has the DNA TGTGCCAGCAGCTCCTCAGCAGGGAACTACGAGCAGTACTTC.

The V call is TRBV7-2, the J call TRBJ2-2; 7 positions match TRBD2. This CDR3 has 17 residues. Germline assignment: CDR1 SGHTA and CDR2 FQGNSA. With 1 base clipped from V and 10 bases from J, the junction kept 15 bases outside the gene matches. DNA for the CDR3: TGTGCCAGCAGCTTAGGGGCCTTTAATGGGGGGGGAAAGGAGCTGTTTTTT. This gives the protein CASSLGAFNGGGKELFF.

The chain joins TRBV5-4 to TRBJ2-7; 8 nucleotides match TRBD2. Germline CDR1 is SGHNT and CDR2 is YYREEE (reference sequence). The ends lost 0 bases at V and 4 bases at J; junction bases unmatched: 3. The CDR3 is made up of 14 amino acids. This CDR3 is CASSLELAAYEQYF. CDR3 coding DNA: TGTGCCAGCAGCTTGGAACTAGCGGCTTACGAGCAGTACTTC.

This chain uses TRBV6-6 with TRBJ2-7, with TRBD2 as a possible D gene (6 bases). Trimming removed 0 bases from V and 6 bases from J, with 15 bases in between. The CDR3 is 15 residues long. Germline CDR1 is MNHNY and CDR2 is SVGAGI (reference sequence). The CDR3 DNA sequence: TGTGCCAGCAGTTACTCCGGGGGATCCCCCCGCGAGCAGTACTTC. Its protein is CASSYSGGSPREQYF.

This rearrangement joins TRBV9 to TRBJ1-3; 9 nucleotides line up with TRBD1. Germline V CDR1 and CDR2: SGDLS, YYNGEE. This CDR3 has 16 amino acids. The junction had 7 bases not matched to a gene; V was cut back by 4 bases and J by 2 bases. CDR3 region: CASSTRTGEPGNTIYF. In DNA form, the CDR3 reads TGTGCCAGCAGCACTCGGACAGGGGAACCTGGAAACACCATATATTTT.

V gene TRBV9 combines with J gene TRBJ2-6; D perhaps matches TRBD1 (6 bases). Trimming removed 3 bases at V and 4 bases at J, with 17 bases between. The CDR3 is 17 amino acids. Per the germline V gene, CDR1 is SGDLS and CDR2 is YYNGEE. CDR3 DNA sequence: TGTGCCAGCAGCGATCCAGGGGAGACGGGAGGGGCCAACGTCCTGACTTTC. This codes for CASSDPGETGGANVLTF.

Comments on this clone: The junction departs from the called germline gene at one end, perhaps through a read error. This chain connects TRBV5-6 to TRBJ2-1, with 10 nucleotides matching TRBD1. Germline CDR1 SGHDT, CDR2 YYEEEE. This CDR3 spans 15 amino acids. CDR3 residues: CASSVGQGPGNVQFF. CDR3 sequence (DNA): TGTGCCAGCAGCGTGGGACAGGGGCCCGGCAATGTGCAGTTCTTC.

In its sample, this clone was seen a few times. V gene TRBV28 combines with J gene TRBJ2-7, with TRBD1 as a possible D gene (5 bases). Deletions cut 6 bases from V and 6 bases from J, with 21 bases between. The CDR3 runs 15 residues. CDR1 MDHEN and CDR2 SYDVKM come from the germline V gene. CDR3 in amino acids: CASSLIGPGIGEQYF. CDR3 sequence (DNA): TGTGCCAGCAGCCTTATAGGTCCAGGGATCGGCGAGCAGTACTTC.

The chain joins TRBV7-3 to TRBJ2-2; no definite D call. This CDR3 region has 12 residues. Trimming removed 6 bases from V and 4 bases from J, with 6 bases in between. Germline loops: CDR1 SGHTA, CDR2 FQGTGA. This chain's CDR3 is CASSPSTGELFF. The CDR3 DNA reads as TGTGCCAGCAGTCCCTCCACCGGGGAGCTGTTTTTT.

The J gene is TRBJ1-6, the V gene TRBV6-5; TRBD1 matches at 7 bases. CDR1 MNHEY and CDR2 SVGAGI come from the germline V gene. V was clipped by 4 bases and J by 8 bases; unmatched bases: 8. The CDR3 runs 15 residues. The CDR3 nucleotides read TGTGCCAGCAGTTCGCCGGGACAGTTCCATTCACCCCTCCACTTT. Its translation: CASSSPGQFHSPLHF.

The rearrangement joins TRBV4-2 to TRBJ2-1; 13 nucleotides match TRBD2. Germline trimming cut 0 bases from V and 4 bases from J; bases unmatched to any gene: 9. The CDR3 extends over 19 amino acids. The germline CDR1 and CDR2 sequences are LGHNA and YNFKEQ. The CDR3 spells CASSQDRRLAGGFYNEQFF. The CDR3, as DNA: TGTGCCAGCAGCCAAGATCGGAGACTAGCGGGGGGATTTTACAATGAGCAGTTCTTC.

This sequence joins TRBV7-2 and TRBJ1-6; D may be TRBD1 (5 bases). CDR1 SGHTA and CDR2 FQGNSA come from the germline V gene. This CDR3 is built from 14 residues. V was shortened by 7 bases and J by 9 bases, with 16 bases between the two germline ends. The DNA of the CDR3 is TGTGCCAGCAATACGGGGGGTATCCCTTCACCCCTCCACTTT. This codes for CASNTGGIPSPLHF.

This chain joins TRBV6-4 and TRBJ2-3, with 12 nucleotides matching TRBD1. J lost 4 bases, V lost 2 bases, and 7 bases had no gene match. This CDR3 contains 17 residues. Germline loops: CDR1 MRHNA, CDR2 SNTAGT. Here the CDR3 reads CASSDIPGTGGADTQYF. The CDR3 DNA sequence: TGTGCCAGCAGTGACATACCCGGGACAGGGGGCGCAGATACGCAGTATTTT.

The J gene is TRBJ1-6, the V gene TRBV27; the match to TRBD1 covers 9 bases. The trim removed 0 bases at V and 8 bases at J, leaving 2 bases unmatched. Germline CDR1 MNHEY, CDR2 SMNVEV (reference sequence). This CDR3 contains 15 residues. The CDR3 reads CASSLSQGAYSPLHF. The CDR3 region has the DNA TGTGCCAGCAGTTTATCACAGGGGGCTTATTCACCCCTCCACTTT.

The rearrangement uses TRBV13 and TRBJ2-7, with D unclear. V lost 3 bases to trimming and J lost 2 bases, with 5 bases between them. The CDR3 contains 12 residues. CDR1 is PRHDT, CDR2 FYEKMQ, per germline (reference sequence). The CDR3 region has the DNA TGTGCCAGCAGCTTTAATCCCTACGAGCAGTACTTC. Amino acids: CASSFNPYEQYF.

The chain joins TRBV27 to TRBJ1-2, with D perhaps matching TRBD1 (6 bases). CDR1 is MNHEY and CDR2 is SMNVEV in the germline V gene (reference sequence). Trimming removed 0 bases from V and 0 bases from J, with 11 bases in between. This CDR3 spans 16 amino acids. Here the CDR3 reads CASSLSRWTANYGYTF. The CDR3 nucleotides are TGTGCCAGCAGTTTATCGCGGTGGACAGCTAACTATGGCTACACCTTC.

The chain combines TRBV15 with TRBJ1-1; 8 nucleotides line up with TRBD1. CDR1 LNHNV and CDR2 YYDKDF come from the germline V gene (reference sequence). The CDR3 contains 13 residues. Losses at the gene ends were 2 bases for V and 11 bases for J; bases not matched to a gene: 7. The CDR3 nucleotides are TGTGCCACCAGCAGACCCAGGGGGCGTGGCGCTTTCTTT. Its translation is CATSRPRGRGAFF.

The CDR3 DNA reads as TGTGCCAGCAGACTAGGGACAGGGGGAAACACCGGGGAGCTGTTTTTT. Protein product: CASRLGTGGNTGELFF. The chain uses TRBV27 and TRBJ2-2; 11 nucleotides align to TRBD1. V shed 6 bases, J shed 2 bases, and the junction held 5 bases outside the gene matches. The germline V gene has CDR1 MNHEY and CDR2 SMNVEV (reference sequence). This CDR3 contains 16 residues.